Presented here are 5 T cell receptor beta chains from one specimen sequenced in a study of blood T cell repertoires in COVID-19. Using immunoSEQ multiplex PCR, the repertoire was profiled, and TCRdb retains in-frame clones only, with some absent. The data contain roughly 160,000 clones, about 87% of them singletons. The specimen was peripheral blood. The receptors derive from a man aged 55 to 70 with acute or convalescent COVID-19.

This chain links TRBV5-1 with TRBJ1-1, with TRBD1 as a possible D gene (6 bases). Germline CDR1 reads SGHRS; CDR2 reads YFSETQ. V was cut by 2 bases and J by 10 bases, with 18 bases left in between. The CDR3 totals 14 residues. The CDR3 here is CASSLGTSSRGAFF. For the CDR3, the DNA is TGCGCCAGCAGCTTAGGGACATCGTCCCGCGGAGCTTTCTTT.

This sequence joins TRBV18 and TRBJ2-7; D unresolved. The CDR3 is 11 residues long. CDR1 and CDR2 (germline): KGHSH, LQKENI. Trimming removed 6 bases from V and 5 bases from J, with 8 bases in between. CDR3 in amino acids: CASSTQDEQYF. Written as DNA, the CDR3 is TGTGCCAGCTCTACCCAGGACGAGCAGTACTTC.

The rearrangement joins TRBV19 to TRBJ2-7; 7 bases map to TRBD1. V lost 2 bases and J lost 2; bases outside the gene matches: 3. Looked up from germline, CDR1 is LNHDA and CDR2 is SQIVND (reference sequence). The CDR3 has 14 amino acids. CDR3 loop: CASSIRDSTYEQYF. In DNA form, the CDR3 reads TGTGCCAGTAGTATACGGGACAGTACCTACGAGCAGTACTTC.

The table lists this clone with a count of one. The chain employs TRBV3-1 (or the pseudogene TRBV3-2) and TRBJ1-2, with D perhaps TRBD1 (6 bases). V was shortened by 0 bases and J by 11 bases, with 16 bases between the two germline ends. CDR1 and CDR2 from the germline V gene are LGHDT and YNNKEL (reference sequence). This CDR3 comprises 14 residues. The CDR3 DNA follows: TGTGCCAGCAGCCAAGACCAGGGGCGTGGTGGGTACACCTTC. This codes for CASSQDQGRGGYTF.

The chain combines TRBV5-1 with TRBJ2-3; a weak D match, TRBD1 (6 bases). The CDR3 loop spans 14 amino acids. Germline V gene data show CDR1 as SGHRS and CDR2 as YFSETQ. V was shortened by 4 bases and J by 5 bases, with 14 bases between the two germline ends. The CDR3 protein is CASSGGQTGDTQYF. The CDR3 nucleotides are TGCGCCAGCAGCGGGGGACAAACAGGAGATACGCAGTATTTT.